This T cell receptor beta chain stems from a study of blood T cells in healthy people across ages (dated by TCRdb to the mid-2010s). Notes on the research overall: In model experiments, roughly one uniquely barcoded TCR beta cDNA molecule per two T cells was captured by template switching. To track age-related changes in TCR beta repertoire diversity, the study relied on deep sequencing normalized with unique cDNA molecular identifiers. The donors were divided into four age groups: young (average roughly 17 years), middle-aged (under 40), aged (about 61) and long-lived (nearly 85). For two donors (one aged 18 to 30 and one aged 80 or older), the study analyzed two additional independent replicas of 1 million unique cDNA reads from the same blood draw. To avoid experimental bias, donors of different ages were randomly spread across the sequencing lanes.

This clonotype was counted a single time. Its antigen remains undetermined. Base qualities are not recorded, but no much larger clone differs from it by a single base. Systemically healthy Caucasian individuals from Russia, some 40 in total and aged roughly 6 to 100 years, were included as donors. Each donor gave about 10 milliliters of peripheral blood, drawn into EDTA-treated Vacutainer tubes. Ficoll-Paque density-gradient centrifugation was used to isolate PBMCs, with at least 6 million obtained per sample. Total RNA, at least 6 micrograms per sample, was extracted from PBMCs with Trizol reagent. For every donor, flow cytometry on a PBMC aliquot measured the percentage of naive CD45RAhigh/CD27high T cells. The library was obtained by 5' RACE. The run used an Illumina HiSeq 2500. A second about 7 to 12 cycle PCR used a sample-barcoded 5' primer and a J-beta primer mix. A unique molecular identifier was introduced onto each TCR beta cDNA molecule by a template-switch 5' adaptor carrying 12 random nucleotides. Each sample yielded at least 2.5 million CDR3-containing paired-end reads. First-strand cDNA synthesis was performed from all RNA using the Mint cDNA synthesis kit, with priming by a TRBC-specific oligonucleotide. Following uracil-DNA glycosylase treatment, a first 18-cycle PCR with universal primers M1SS and BC2_uni_R was performed on all cDNA. From the authors' description of their analysis: For normalization, 1 million high-quality reads were randomly selected from each sample, with every read carrying a distinct molecular identifier. Reads with shared molecular identifiers were discarded instead of being binned into consensus sequences. MiTCR, with a Q25 quality threshold and the strictest error-elimination algorithm, was used for CDR3 identification, clonotype clustering and error correction. Lower-bound total TCR beta diversity was estimated with a nonparametric unseen species model using Euler transformation. The public reads were reprocessed in TCRdb via fastp at Q25 and MiXCR, keeping in-frame beta chains. CDR3 protein duplicates are merged, each entry listing the most common genes and DNA. These V and J calls rely on TCRdb rather than the paper's analysis. The sample yields approximately 850,000 distinct CDR3 sequences; 55% to 70% were counted once. The top ten clonotypes cover roughly 20% of the sample.

The germline V gene sets CDR1 to MDHEN and CDR2 to SYDVKM. The junction carries 9 bases between V and J, which are trimmed by 6 bases and 1 base respectively. The CDR3 has 13 amino acids, counting the end cysteine and phenylalanine. Kept here is only the CDR3 DNA, which spans 39 bases and is read in frame from base 1. The research as a whole found: As age increased, observed TCR beta diversity per million T cells dropped in a roughly linear way, and a significant reduction was already evident by age about 36. A strong correlation was found between observed TCR beta diversity and the percentage of naive T cells measured by flow cytometry. Total diversity estimates from one million sequenced T cells were considered lower bounds and underestimates. Because the CMV infection status of the donors was unknown, age-related changes in expanded clonotypes may potentially have been confounded. Since profiling was done on bulk unsorted PBMCs, naive and antigen-experienced compartments could not be conclusively compared. Compared with the aged group, more naive CD4+ T cells, fewer expanded clones and increased TCR diversity were shown by the long-lived group, suggesting age selection.

The chain employs TRBV28 and TRBJ2-5; no D gene can be assigned with confidence. The specimen was blood. The clonotype originates from a man aged 25 to 45 in good health. In nucleotides, the sequence is TGTGCCAGCAGGACGATTGGCCAAGAGACCCAGTACTTC. It translates to CASRTIGQETQYF.